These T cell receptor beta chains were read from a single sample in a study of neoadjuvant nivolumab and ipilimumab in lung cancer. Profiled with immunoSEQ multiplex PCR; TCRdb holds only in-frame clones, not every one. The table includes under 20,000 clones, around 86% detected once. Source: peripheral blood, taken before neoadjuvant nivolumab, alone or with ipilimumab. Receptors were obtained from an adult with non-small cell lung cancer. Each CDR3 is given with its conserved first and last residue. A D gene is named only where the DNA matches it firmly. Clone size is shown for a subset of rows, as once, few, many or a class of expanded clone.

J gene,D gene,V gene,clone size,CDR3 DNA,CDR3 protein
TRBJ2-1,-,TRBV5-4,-,TGTGCCAGCGCTATGGGGGGGGACATAGTGTCCTACAATGAGCAGTTCTTC,CASAMGGDIVSYNEQFF
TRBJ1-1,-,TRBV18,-,TGTGCCAGCTCACCAATTATCGGGCAATCCAGCAGTGGTACTGAAGCTTTCTTT,CASSPIIGQSSSGTEAFF
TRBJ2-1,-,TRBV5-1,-,TGCGCCAGCAGCTTTTCTACTGGTGATACGTTCTTC,CASSFSTGDTFF
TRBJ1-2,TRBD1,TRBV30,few,TGTGCCTGTCAAACAGGGGGCGGGAGCTATGGCTACACCTTC,CACQTGGGSYGYTF
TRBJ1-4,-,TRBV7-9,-,TGTGCCAGCACCCTAGGACAGAGTAATGAAAAACTGTTTTTT,CASTLGQSNEKLFF
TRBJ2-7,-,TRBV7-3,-,TGTGCCAGCAGCCGGACAGCCAGGAACGAGCAGTACTTC,CASSRTARNEQYF
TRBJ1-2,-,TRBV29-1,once,TGCAGCGTTGAAGTGGGTGCCACAGGGAGAGGCTACACCTTC,CSVEVGATGRGYTF
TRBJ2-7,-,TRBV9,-,TGTGCCAGCAGCGTAGCGGAAGGACCGACTTACGAGCAGTACTTC,CASSVAEGPTYEQYF
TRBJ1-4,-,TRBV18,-,TGTGCCAGCTCTCCCCCTGGAAGGGATAATGAAAAACTGTTTTTT,CASSPPGRDNEKLFF
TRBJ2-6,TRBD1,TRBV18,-,TGTGCCAGCTCGCCGTCGACAGGGGGCTCTGGGGCCAACGTCCTGACTTTC,CASSPSTGGSGANVLTF
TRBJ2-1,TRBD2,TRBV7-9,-,TGTGCCAGCAGCTCGGGACTAGCGGTCTACAATGAGCAGTTCTTC,CASSSGLAVYNEQFF
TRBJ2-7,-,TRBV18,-,TGTGCCAGCTCACCGATGGAGAGGCCCGGATTCGAGCAGTACTTC,CASSPMERPGFEQYF
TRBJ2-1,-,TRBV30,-,TGTGCCTGGAGTCGTAGCCGGTCGTCTAATGAGCAGTTCTTC,CAWSRSRSSNEQFF
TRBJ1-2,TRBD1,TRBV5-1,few,TGCGCCAGCAGCACCGGGACAGAGAGTTATGGCTACACCTTC,CASSTGTESYGYTF
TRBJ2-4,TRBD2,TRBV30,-,TGTGCCTGGAGTGTCGGGACTAGCGGGAGTCAGGGAGCCAAAAACATTCAGTACTTC,CAWSVGTSGSQGAKNIQYF
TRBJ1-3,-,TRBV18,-,TGTGCCAGCTCACCGGGACTGGCAAACACCATATATTTT,CASSPGLANTIYF